A selection of T cell receptor beta chains follows, all from one sample in a study of T cell responses to AZD1222 COVID-19 vaccine. Some clones are missing from TCRdb's copy, which holds only in-frame ones; the method was immunoSEQ multiplex PCR. Of some 120,000 clones in the sample, approximately 89% were seen once. Here the sequenced sample was peripheral blood, taken 28 days after the second AZD1222 dose. The source is an adult who received the AZD1222 COVID-19 vaccine. Each CDR3 is given with its conserved first and last residue. Each record gives: J gene, CDR3 length, V gene, D gene, clone size, CDR3 DNA, CDR3 protein. D genes are given only for firm matches. Size is stated for part of the rows, as once, few or many counts, or as a class when the clone is expanded.

>TRBJ1-4|17|TRBV19|.|.
TGTGCCAGTAGTATACCACTTTCGGGGGCAACTAATGAAAAACTGTTTTTT
CASSIPLSGATNEKLFF
>TRBJ2-3|15|TRBV5-8|TRBD1|.
TGTGCCAGCAGCTCCGGGACAGGGGAGGCAGATACGCAGTATTTT
CASSSGTGEADTQYF
>TRBJ2-7|12|TRBV5-1|.|.
TGCGCCAGCAGCTTGGGGGTGGGTGAGCAGTACTTC
CASSLGVGEQYF
>TRBJ2-2|16|TRBV9|TRBD1|.
TGTGCCAGCAGCATGACCGGGACAGCGAACACCGGGGAGCTGTTTTTT
CASSMTGTANTGELFF
>TRBJ1-2|16|TRBV4-1|TRBD1|.
TGCGCCAGCAGCCAAGGGGACAGGGGAATTAACTATGGCTACACCTTC
CASSQGDRGINYGYTF
>TRBJ1-2|15|TRBV7-8|.|.
TGTGCCAGCAGCTTAGTGGGGGGAGGGGTGGATGGCTACACCTTC
CASSLVGGGVDGYTF
>TRBJ2-3|15|TRBV4-2|.|.
TGTGCCAGCAGCCAAGACTCCAGCGGCGCAGATACGCAGTATTTT
CASSQDSSGADTQYF
>TRBJ1-3|14|TRBV5-1|.|.
TGCGCCAGCAGCTTGGACACCTCTGGAAACACCATATATTTT
CASSLDTSGNTIYF
>TRBJ2-6|18|TRBV3-1/TRBV3-2|.|.
TGTGCCAGCAGCCAAGTTGGACAGCCGAGGCGTGGGGCCAACGTCCTGACTTTC
CASSQVGQPRRGANVLTF
>TRBJ1-2|13|TRBV27|.|.
TGTGCCAGCAGTTTTAGGGCTAACTATGGCTACACCTTC
CASSFRANYGYTF
>TRBJ1-2|15|TRBV6-7|.|.
TGTGCCAGCAACCACTCTTCCAGGGCCTACCCTGGCTACACCTTC
CASNHSSRAYPGYTF
>TRBJ1-4|14|TRBV15|.|.
TGTGCCACCAGCACACAGACAACTAATGAAAAACTGTTTTTT
CATSTQTTNEKLFF
>TRBJ2-7|14|TRBV7-3|TRBD1|.
TGTGCCAGCAGCTTCCGGGACAGGGGTAACAAGCAGTACTTC
CASSFRDRGNKQYF
>TRBJ2-7|18|TRBV5-1|TRBD2|.
TGCGCCAGCAGCTTAGAACTGCTTTCTAGCGGGGGGGCCTACGAGCAGTACTTC
CASSLELLSSGGAYEQYF
>TRBJ2-7|13|TRBV27|TRBD1|.
TGTGCCAGCAGTCGACAGGGAAACTACGAGCAGTACTTC
CASSRQGNYEQYF
>TRBJ2-1|16|TRBV15|.|.
TGTGCCACCAGCAGAGAAGGGAAGAGCTCCTACAATGAGCAGTTCTTC
CATSREGKSSYNEQFF
>TRBJ2-1|15|TRBV3-1/TRBV3-2|.|.
TGTGCCAGCAGCCAAGCCGGGGATGCATACAATGAGCAGTTCTTC
CASSQAGDAYNEQFF
>TRBJ1-2|14|TRBV7-2|TRBD1|.
TGTGCCAGCAGCTTAAGTGCACAGGGGACGGGCTACACCTTC
CASSLSAQGTGYTF
>TRBJ2-5|13|TRBV5-1|TRBD1|.
TGCGCCAGCAGCTCAGGGGGTGAAGAGACCCAGTACTTC
CASSSGGEETQYF
>TRBJ1-1|14|TRBV5-1|TRBD1|.
TGCGCCAGCAGCTCCGGGACAGGGGGAACTGAAGCTTTCTTT
CASSSGTGGTEAFF
>TRBJ2-7|14|TRBV7-2|TRBD2|.
TGTGCCAGCAGCTTAAGCGGGGCGATCTACGAGCAGTACTTC
CASSLSGAIYEQYF
>TRBJ2-5|13|TRBV7-9|.|few
TGTGCCAGCAGCTTAAACAGTATGGAGACCCAGTACTTC
CASSLNSMETQYF
>TRBJ2-3|15|TRBV6-4|TRBD2|.
TGTGCCAGCAGCCTACTAGCGGGGGGGCCAGATACGCAGTATTTT
CASSLLAGGPDTQYF
>TRBJ1-3|15|TRBV5-1|.|once
TGCGCCAGCAGCTTGGGCGATAACTCTGGAAACACCATATATTTT
CASSLGDNSGNTIYF
>TRBJ2-7|14|TRBV7-2|.|once
TGTGCCAGCAGCCCCCCTGGGCTGTCCTACGAGCAGTACTTC
CASSPPGLSYEQYF
>TRBJ2-7|12|TRBV12-3/TRBV12-4|.|.
TGTGCCAGCAGCCGTGGGGGTTGGGAGCAGTACTTC
CASSRGGWEQYF
>TRBJ1-5|19|TRBV28|TRBD1|.
TGTGCCAGCAGTCCTCCCGGGACAGGGACTTATATAAACAATCAGCCCCAGCATTTT
CASSPPGTGTYINNQPQHF
>TRBJ2-7|15|TRBV7-8|TRBD2|once
TGTGCTACGGGGAGCGGGGGGGCCGGAGGCTACGAGCAGTACTTC
CATGSGGAGGYEQYF
>TRBJ2-3|14|TRBV2|TRBD1|.
TGTGCCAGCAGACTAGGACAGGGGGTTGATACGCAGTATTTT
CASRLGQGVDTQYF
>TRBJ2-3|15|TRBV7-9|.|.
TGTGCCAGCAGCCGCACAGGGACAAGCACAGATACGCAGTATTTT
CASSRTGTSTDTQYF
>TRBJ2-1|12|TRBV5-1|.|.
TGCGCCAGCAGCTTCATGGCTAATGAGCAGTTCTTC
CASSFMANEQFF
>TRBJ1-6|15|TRBV7-9|.|many
TGTGCCAGCAGCCCGCAGGGCAGCGGAGATTCACCCCTCCACTTT
CASSPQGSGDSPLHF
>TRBJ2-3|13|TRBV10-3|.|.
TGTGCCATCAGTGAGGGGGCCTCAGATACGCAGTATTTT
CAISEGASDTQYF
>TRBJ1-2|14|TRBV7-9|TRBD1|.
TGTGCCAGCAGCCTAGCGGACAGGGACTATGGCTACACCTTC
CASSLADRDYGYTF
>TRBJ1-2|15|TRBV7-9|.|.
TGTGCCAGCAGCTTAGCGGACGGACCGAACTATGGCTACACCTTC
CASSLADGPNYGYTF
>TRBJ1-2|14|TRBV3-1/TRBV3-2|.|.
TGTGCCAGCAGCCAAGGGTCGGGCAGCTATGGCTACACCTTC
CASSQGSGSYGYTF
>TRBJ1-2|13|TRBV6-5|.|.
TGTGCCAGCAGCGGCCGGGTCATCTATGGCTACACCTTC
CASSGRVIYGYTF
>TRBJ2-2|13|TRBV15|.|.
TGTGCCACCAGCGCCCGGGGCACCGGGGAGCTGTTTTTT
CATSARGTGELFF
>TRBJ1-1|16|TRBV7-2|TRBD1|once
TGTGCCAGCAGCTTAGTTTCGGCAGGGGGCGGCACTGAAGCTTTCTTT
CASSLVSAGGGTEAFF
>TRBJ1-1|13|TRBV5-1|.|.
TGCGCCAGCAACGACCCGGGGAACACTGAAGCTTTCTTT
CASNDPGNTEAFF
>TRBJ2-7|14|TRBV6-2/TRBV6-3|TRBD1|once
TGTGCCAGCAGTTACTCATGGGACAGCTACGAGCAGTACTTC
CASSYSWDSYEQYF
>TRBJ1-5|15|TRBV19|.|.
TGTGCCAGTAGTCCGAAGGGGCAGACAAATCAGCCCCAGCATTTT
CASSPKGQTNQPQHF